This is a list of T cell receptor beta chains from one sample in a study of CD8+CD57+ T cells in acquired aplastic anemia. TCRdb recomputed calls from the reads with MiXCR, one row per CDR3 protein. Of about 270,000 distinct CDR3 sequences listed, 45% to 70% were seen once; the top ten hold approximately 8%. Sequences were obtained from sorted CD4+, CD8+, or CD8+CD57+ T cells (not recorded which) from PBMCs. Receptor source: a human donor with severe aplastic anemia or a healthy control (not recorded which). The CDR3 runs from the conserved cysteine through the conserved F or W. D genes are given only for firm matches. Rows may omit the clone size; those that give it use once, few, many or a size class.

v_call: TRBV12-3/TRBV12-4; clone_size: .; d_call: .; cdr3_length: 16; j_call: TRBJ1-2; cdr3_nt: TGTGCCAGCAGTCCCTCGGCGGAGGGGATACGGTTGGGCTACACCTTC; cdr3_aa: CASSPSAEGIRLGYTF
v_call: TRBV19; clone_size: .; d_call: TRBD1; cdr3_length: 15; j_call: TRBJ1-5; cdr3_nt: TGTGCCAGTAGTTGGGACAGCTATAGCAATCAGCCCCAGCATTTT; cdr3_aa: CASSWDSYSNQPQHF
v_call: TRBV14; clone_size: .; d_call: .; cdr3_length: 13; j_call: TRBJ2-5; cdr3_nt: TGTGCCAGCAGCCAAGATTCGGTCTACAAGCAGTACTTC; cdr3_aa: CASSQDSVYKQYF
v_call: TRBV24-1; clone_size: .; d_call: .; cdr3_length: 13; j_call: TRBJ1-4; cdr3_nt: TGTGCCAGGTACAGGACAACTAATGAAAAACTGTTTTTT; cdr3_aa: CARYRTTNEKLFF
v_call: TRBV9; clone_size: .; d_call: .; cdr3_length: 15; j_call: TRBJ2-5; cdr3_nt: TGTGCCGGCAGCGTAAGCCCCCAGGGGGGGGAGACCCAGTACTTC; cdr3_aa: CAGSVSPQGGETQYF
v_call: TRBV14; clone_size: .; d_call: .; cdr3_length: 16; j_call: TRBJ2-1; cdr3_nt: TGTGCCAGCAGCCAAGATTTGACTTGGGCAAGGAATGAGCAGTTCTTC; cdr3_aa: CASSQDLTWARNEQFF
v_call: TRBV10-3; clone_size: .; d_call: TRBD1; cdr3_length: 16; j_call: TRBJ1-1; cdr3_nt: TGTGCCGCCGGACTCATTCCGGACAGGGTTGGCACTGAAGCTTTCTTT; cdr3_aa: CAAGLIPDRVGTEAFF
v_call: TRBV7-3; clone_size: .; d_call: .; cdr3_length: 13; j_call: TRBJ2-1; cdr3_nt: TGTGCCAGCAGCTCACAGGGACTAAGTGAGCAGTTCTTC; cdr3_aa: CASSSQGLSEQFF
v_call: TRBV2; clone_size: few; d_call: TRBD2; cdr3_length: 15; j_call: TRBJ2-7; cdr3_nt: TGTGCCAGCAGTGAACGAGCGGGAGGTAGTTACGAGCAGTACTTC; cdr3_aa: CASSERAGGSYEQYF
v_call: TRBV29-1; clone_size: once; d_call: .; cdr3_length: 13; j_call: TRBJ2-2; cdr3_nt: TGCAGCCTTGAATACAGGGTGGACAGGGAGCTGTTTTTT; cdr3_aa: CSLEYRVDRELFF
v_call: TRBV3-1; clone_size: many; d_call: TRBD2; cdr3_length: 11; j_call: TRBJ2-5; cdr3_nt: TGTGCCAGCAGCCAGACTAGCGCCCAGTACTTC; cdr3_aa: CASSQTSAQYF
v_call: TRBV7-3; clone_size: .; d_call: .; cdr3_length: 14; j_call: TRBJ1-2; cdr3_nt: TGTGCCAGCAGCTTAACAGGGGACAACTATGGCTACACCTTC; cdr3_aa: CASSLTGDNYGYTF
v_call: TRBV7-9; clone_size: many; d_call: .; cdr3_length: 13; j_call: TRBJ1-1; cdr3_nt: TGTGCCAGCAGCTCCCGGAGGGACACTGAAGCTTTCTTT; cdr3_aa: CASSSRRDTEAFF
v_call: TRBV7-3; clone_size: .; d_call: .; cdr3_length: 16; j_call: TRBJ1-4; cdr3_nt: TGTGCCAGCAGCTTAGTAGGTCCAGCGGCTAATGAAAAACTGTTTTTT; cdr3_aa: CASSLVGPAANEKLFF
v_call: TRBV20-1; clone_size: .; d_call: .; cdr3_length: 13; j_call: TRBJ2-3; cdr3_nt: TGCAGTGCCGAGGGGGGGGGCACAGATACGCAGTATTTT; cdr3_aa: CSAEGGGTDTQYF
v_call: TRBV7-2; clone_size: .; d_call: TRBD2; cdr3_length: 18; j_call: TRBJ2-7; cdr3_nt: TGTGCCAGCAGCTTAGTGGCGGGGGGCCGAATATCCTACTACGAGCAGTACTTC; cdr3_aa: CASSLVAGGRISYYEQYF
v_call: TRBV7-7; clone_size: few; d_call: TRBD2; cdr3_length: 16; j_call: TRBJ2-5; cdr3_nt: TGTGCCAGCAGCTTTAGTACGGGAGGAGTGGGTGAGACCCAGTACTTC; cdr3_aa: CASSFSTGGVGETQYF
v_call: TRBV24-1; clone_size: .; d_call: TRBD1; cdr3_length: 16; j_call: TRBJ2-1; cdr3_nt: TGTGCCACCAGTGAGTGGACAGGGGGGCCTTACAATGAGCAGTTCTTC; cdr3_aa: CATSEWTGGPYNEQFF
v_call: TRBV14; clone_size: .; d_call: .; cdr3_length: 15; j_call: TRBJ1-4; cdr3_nt: TGTGCAAGCAGCCCCCGGTCGGGGACGTCTGAGAAACTGTTTTTT; cdr3_aa: CASSPRSGTSEKLFF
v_call: TRBV10-2; clone_size: .; d_call: .; cdr3_length: 13; j_call: TRBJ1-2; cdr3_nt: TGCGCCAGCTTACGGTCATTCCGATATGGCTACACCTTC; cdr3_aa: CASLRSFRYGYTF
v_call: TRBV6-1; clone_size: once; d_call: .; cdr3_length: 15; j_call: TRBJ2-7; cdr3_nt: TGTGCCAGCAAGGAGGTCGTGGTTCCCTCCTACGAGCAGTACTTC; cdr3_aa: CASKEVVVPSYEQYF